This T cell receptor (beta chain) was captured in a study of shared clonotypes between healthy human individuals. Profiled with immunoSEQ multiplex PCR; TCRdb holds only in-frame clones, not every one. The table shows approximately 2,300,000 clones, with about nine tenths occurring only once. Every donor was a Caucasian adult from Nashville, Tennessee. V was trimmed by 6 bases and J by 0 bases, leaving 9 bases between them. The germline gives CDR1 MDHEN, CDR2 SYDVKM. This CDR3 is 15 amino acids long. This clonotype originated in a man younger than 35 in good health. Some clones in this sample may be carry-over from other donors' samples. The sequencing input was naive CD4+ T cells from PBMCs. Subset of the sample: CD45RA+ positively selected. The V call is TRBV28, the J call TRBJ2-6; D gene uncertain. Here the CDR3 DNA reads TGTGCCAGCAGGTCACCAATCTCTGGGGCCAACGTCCTGACTTTC. Its translation: CASRSPISGANVLTF. The complete variable domain, with remaining parts taken from reference TRBV28 and TRBJ2-6, reads DVKVTQSSRYLVKRTGEKVFLECVQDMDHENMFWYRQDPGLGLRLIYFSYDVKMKEKGDIPEGYSVSREKKERFSLILESASTNQTSMYLCASRSPISGANVLTFGAGSRLTVL.